The sequence of this T cell receptor beta chain was determined in a study of regulatory T cells in long-lasting Graves disease. The CDR3 is 14 residues long. The V end lost 6 bases, the J end lost 1 base, and 12 bases lay between the germline ends. The germline gives CDR1 MDHEN, CDR2 SYDVKM. Time point meaning: newly diagnosed GD, antithyroid drugs for less than 3 months. Isolated PBMC RNA provided the starting material for the TCR library. Blood from the periphery, approximately 8.5 milliliters in all, was drawn into EDTA tubes. With regard to this clonotype: This clone may be a read error of a much larger clone one base away.

Arm-PCR of CDR3 regions and iRepertoire HTBI primers were used to build TCR beta libraries. Using its own MiXCR run on the multiplex PCR reads, TCRdb lists one record per CDR3 protein. The data hold roughly 560,000 distinct CDR3 sequences, with approximately 12% observed a single time. The data also belong to a second study, concerning T cells in Graves' hyperthyroidism and ophthalmopathy.

The sample consisted of peripheral blood mononuclear cells (PBMCs), taken at new diagnosis, from a patient treated with antithyroid drugs. The clonotype comes from a woman in her thirties with Graves disease. The chain employs TRBV28 and TRBJ1-1; D uncertain. The CDR3 coding sequence is TGTGCCAGCAGATCTTTGGAATCGAACACTGAAGCTTTCTTT. Protein sequence: CASRSLESNTEAFF.